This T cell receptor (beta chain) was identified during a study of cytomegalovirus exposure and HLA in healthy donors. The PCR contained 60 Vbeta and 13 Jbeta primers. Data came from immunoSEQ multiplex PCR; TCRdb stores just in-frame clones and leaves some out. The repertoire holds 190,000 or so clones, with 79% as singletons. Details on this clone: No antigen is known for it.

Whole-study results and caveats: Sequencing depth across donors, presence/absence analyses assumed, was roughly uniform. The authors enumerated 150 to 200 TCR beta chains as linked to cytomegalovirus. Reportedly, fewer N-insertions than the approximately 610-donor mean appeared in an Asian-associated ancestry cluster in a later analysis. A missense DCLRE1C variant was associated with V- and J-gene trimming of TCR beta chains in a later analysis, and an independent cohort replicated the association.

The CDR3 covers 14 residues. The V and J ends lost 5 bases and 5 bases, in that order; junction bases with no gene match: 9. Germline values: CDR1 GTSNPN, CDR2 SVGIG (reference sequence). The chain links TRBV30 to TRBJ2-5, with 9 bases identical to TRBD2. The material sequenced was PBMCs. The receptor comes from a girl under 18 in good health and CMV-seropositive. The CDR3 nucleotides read TGTGCCTGGGGTCTTAGCGGGGGTGCTGAGACCCAGTACTTC. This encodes CAWGLSGGAETQYF.